This paragraph reports one TCR beta chain. Its antigen is unidentified. The data belong to a study of T cell repertoires in cytomegalovirus infection. Study observations and caveats: Carriage of CMV together with the relevant HLA was identifiable through cumulative public TCR beta family frequency.

In TCRdb, the reads were re-called with MiXCR into one record per CDR3 protein. The sample contains more than 300,000 distinct CDR3 sequences, about a third of which appear only once. V dropped 6 bases and J dropped 0 bases, with 16 bases sitting between them. Germline CDR1 is SGHTA and CDR2 is FQGNSA. There are 16 residues in the CDR3. The sequence derives from a human donor in good health (CMV status not recorded). Some clones in this sample may be carry-over from other donors' samples. This chain links TRBV7-2 with TRBJ2-3, with D perhaps matching TRBD1 or TRBD2 (6 bases each). This material consisted of cultured PBMCs, taken from culture after CMV antigen stimulation. CDR3 nucleotide sequence: TGTGCCAGCAGTGTAGATGCGGGACACAGCACAGATACGCAGTATTTT. Translating it yields CASSVDAGHSTDTQYF.